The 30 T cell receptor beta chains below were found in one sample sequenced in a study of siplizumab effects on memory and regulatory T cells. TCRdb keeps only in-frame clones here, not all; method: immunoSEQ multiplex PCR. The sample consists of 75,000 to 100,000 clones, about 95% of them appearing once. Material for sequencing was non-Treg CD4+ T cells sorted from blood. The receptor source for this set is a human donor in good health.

In nucleotides, the CDR3 is TGTGCCAGCAGTGCAGTTACAGGGAACTACGAGCAGTACTTC. Residues: CASSAVTGNYEQYF. The chain recombines TRBV25-1 with TRBJ2-7; D may be TRBD1 (6 bases). Trimming took off 4 bases at V and 3 bases at J, with 13 bases between the two ends. CDR3 length: 14 amino acids. Germline V lookup: CDR1 MGHDK, CDR2 SYGVNS.

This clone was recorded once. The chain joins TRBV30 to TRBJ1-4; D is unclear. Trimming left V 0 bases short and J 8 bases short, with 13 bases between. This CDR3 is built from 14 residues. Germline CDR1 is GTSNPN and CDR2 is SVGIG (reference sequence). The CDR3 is CAWSVWAVEEKLFF. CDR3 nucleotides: TGTGCCTGGAGTGTATGGGCGGTAGAGGAAAAACTGTTTTTT.

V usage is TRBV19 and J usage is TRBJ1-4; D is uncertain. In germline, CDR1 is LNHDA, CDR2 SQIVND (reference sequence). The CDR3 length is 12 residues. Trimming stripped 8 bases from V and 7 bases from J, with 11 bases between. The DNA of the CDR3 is TGTGCCAGTTCCGAAGCGGGTGAAAAACTGTTTTTT. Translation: CASSEAGEKLFF.

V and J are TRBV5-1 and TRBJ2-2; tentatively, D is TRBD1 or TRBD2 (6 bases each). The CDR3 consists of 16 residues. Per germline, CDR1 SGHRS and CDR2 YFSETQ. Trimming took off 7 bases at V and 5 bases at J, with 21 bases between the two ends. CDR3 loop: CASVNGIGGRTGELFF. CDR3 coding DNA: TGCGCCAGCGTTAATGGAATTGGGGGGCGGACCGGGGAGCTGTTTTTT.

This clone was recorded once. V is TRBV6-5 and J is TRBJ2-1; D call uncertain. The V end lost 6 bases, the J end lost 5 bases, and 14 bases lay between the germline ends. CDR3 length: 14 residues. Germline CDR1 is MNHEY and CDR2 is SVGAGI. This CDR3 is CASRRGRSDNEQFF. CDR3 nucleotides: TGTGCCAGCAGGCGCGGACGCTCAGACAATGAGCAGTTCTTC.

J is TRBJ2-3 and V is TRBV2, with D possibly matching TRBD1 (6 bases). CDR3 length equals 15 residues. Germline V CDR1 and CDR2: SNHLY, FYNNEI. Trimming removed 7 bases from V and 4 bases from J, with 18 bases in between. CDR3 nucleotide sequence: TGTGCCAGCAAGGTCTTGGGGGCGCGGGCAGATACGCAGTATTTT. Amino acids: CASKVLGARADTQYF.

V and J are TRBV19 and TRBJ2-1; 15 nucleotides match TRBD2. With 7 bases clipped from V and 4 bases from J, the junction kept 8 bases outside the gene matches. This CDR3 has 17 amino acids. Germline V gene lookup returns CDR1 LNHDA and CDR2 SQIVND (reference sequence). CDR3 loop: CASTRTSGRGLYNEQFF. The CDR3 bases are TGTGCCAGTACAAGGACTAGCGGGAGGGGGCTGTACAATGAGCAGTTCTTC.

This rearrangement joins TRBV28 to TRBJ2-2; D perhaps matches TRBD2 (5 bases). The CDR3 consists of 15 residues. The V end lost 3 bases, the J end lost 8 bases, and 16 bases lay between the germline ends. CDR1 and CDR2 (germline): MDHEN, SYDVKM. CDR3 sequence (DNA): TGTGCCAGCAGTTTGAGGTTCCGACGGGAAGGGGAGCTGTTTTTT. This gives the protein CASSLRFRREGELFF. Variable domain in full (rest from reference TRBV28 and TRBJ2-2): DVKVTQSSRYLVKRTGEKVFLECVQDMDHENMFWYRQDPGLGLRLIYFSYDVKMKEKGDIPEGYSVSREKKERFSLILESASTNQTSMYLCASSLRFRREGELFFGEGSRLTVL.

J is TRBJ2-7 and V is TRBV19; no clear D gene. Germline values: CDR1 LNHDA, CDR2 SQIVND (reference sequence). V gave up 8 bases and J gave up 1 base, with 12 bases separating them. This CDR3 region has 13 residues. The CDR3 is CASGDGSSYEQYF. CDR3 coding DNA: TGTGCCAGTGGGGATGGTTCGTCCTACGAGCAGTACTTC.

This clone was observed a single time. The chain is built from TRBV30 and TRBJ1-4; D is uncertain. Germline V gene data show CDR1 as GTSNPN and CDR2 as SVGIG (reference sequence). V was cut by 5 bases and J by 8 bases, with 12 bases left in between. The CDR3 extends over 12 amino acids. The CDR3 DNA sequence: TGTGCCTGGGGCCGGAGGAGGGAAAAACTGTTTTTT. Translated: CAWGRRREKLFF.

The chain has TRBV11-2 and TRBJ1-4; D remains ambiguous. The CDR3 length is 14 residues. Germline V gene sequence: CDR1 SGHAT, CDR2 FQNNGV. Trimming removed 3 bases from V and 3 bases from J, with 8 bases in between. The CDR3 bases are TGTGCCAGCAGCTTTTATCGGGCTAATGAAAAACTGTTTTTT. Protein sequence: CASSFYRANEKLFF.

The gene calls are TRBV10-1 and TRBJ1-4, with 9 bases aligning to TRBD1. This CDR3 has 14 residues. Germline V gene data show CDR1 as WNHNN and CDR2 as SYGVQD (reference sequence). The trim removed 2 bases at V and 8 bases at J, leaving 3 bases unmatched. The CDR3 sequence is CASSEDRGVEKLFF. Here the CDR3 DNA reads TGCGCCAGCAGTGAGGACAGGGGGGTCGAAAAACTGTTTTTT.

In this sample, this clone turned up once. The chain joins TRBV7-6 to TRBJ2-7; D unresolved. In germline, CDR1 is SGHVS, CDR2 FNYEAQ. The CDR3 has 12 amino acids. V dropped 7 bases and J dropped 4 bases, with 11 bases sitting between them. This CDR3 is CASMNWRYEQYF. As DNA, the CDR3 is TGTGCCAGCATGAACTGGCGGTACGAGCAGTACTTC.

The CDR3 sequence is CASSDFGEGWTEAFF. CDR3 nucleotide sequence: TGTGCCAGCAGTGATTTCGGGGAGGGGTGGACTGAAGCTTTCTTT. This chain joins TRBV6-1 and TRBJ1-1; a weak D match, TRBD1 (5 bases). The CDR3 totals 15 residues. From germline, CDR1 is MNHNS and CDR2 SASEGT. V lost 3 bases and J lost 5, with 16 bases in between.

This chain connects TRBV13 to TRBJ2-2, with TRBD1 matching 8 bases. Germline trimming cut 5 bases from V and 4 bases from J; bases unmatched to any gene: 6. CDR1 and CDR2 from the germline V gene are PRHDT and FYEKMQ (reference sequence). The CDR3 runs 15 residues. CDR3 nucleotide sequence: TGTGCCAGCAGCCCACAGGGGGTGAGCACCGGGGAGCTGTTTTTT. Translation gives CASSPQGVSTGELFF.

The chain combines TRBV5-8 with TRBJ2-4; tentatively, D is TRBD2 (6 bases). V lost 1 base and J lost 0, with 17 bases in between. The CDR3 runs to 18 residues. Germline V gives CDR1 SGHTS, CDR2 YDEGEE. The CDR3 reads CASSLFHWRGEAKNIQYF. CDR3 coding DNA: TGTGCCAGCAGCTTGTTCCATTGGAGGGGAGAAGCCAAAAACATTCAGTACTTC.

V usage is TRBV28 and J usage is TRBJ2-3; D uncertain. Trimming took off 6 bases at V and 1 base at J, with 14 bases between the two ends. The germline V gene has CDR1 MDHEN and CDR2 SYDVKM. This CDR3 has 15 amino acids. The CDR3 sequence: CASRAYNRGTDTQYF. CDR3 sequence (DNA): TGTGCCAGCAGGGCCTACAACCGGGGCACAGATACGCAGTATTTT.

The CDR3 loop is CASSAIFLIATDGYGYTF. For the CDR3, the DNA is TGCGCCAGCAGCGCCATTTTCCTCATTGCGACGGACGGCTATGGCTACACCTTC. The V gene is TRBV5-1, the J gene TRBJ1-2; D is undetermined. Trimming shortened V by 4 bases and J by 4 bases, and 26 bases separated the two germline ends. Germline V lookup: CDR1 SGHRS, CDR2 YFSETQ. The CDR3 loop spans 18 amino acids.

The CDR3 DNA reads as TGTGCCTGGAGGGCCGGGACACCGAACACCGGGGAGCTGTTTTTT. Encoded protein: CAWRAGTPNTGELFF. V is TRBV30 and J is TRBJ2-2; tentatively, D is TRBD1 (6 bases). CDR3 length equals 15 residues. Trimming took off 3 bases at V and 0 bases at J, with 11 bases between the two ends. Looked up from germline, CDR1 is GTSNPN and CDR2 is SVGIG (reference sequence).

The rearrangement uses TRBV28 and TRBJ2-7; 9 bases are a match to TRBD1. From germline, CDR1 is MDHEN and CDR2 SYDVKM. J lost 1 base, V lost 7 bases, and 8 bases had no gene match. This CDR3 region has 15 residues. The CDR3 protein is CASTPSGTGSYEQYF. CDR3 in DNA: TGTGCCAGCACTCCTTCCGGGACAGGGTCCTACGAGCAGTACTTC.

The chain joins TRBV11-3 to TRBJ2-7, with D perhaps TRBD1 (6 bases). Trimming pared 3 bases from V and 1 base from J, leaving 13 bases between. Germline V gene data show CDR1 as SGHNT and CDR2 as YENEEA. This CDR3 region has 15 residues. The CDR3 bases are TGTGCCAGCAGCTTTAGGGGGAGTATGTCCTACGAGCAGTACTTC. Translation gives CASSFRGSMSYEQYF. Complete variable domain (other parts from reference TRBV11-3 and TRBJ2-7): EAGVVQSPRYKIIEKKQPVAFWCNPISGHNTLYWYLQNLGQGPELLIRYENEEAVDDSQLPKDRFSAERLKGVDSTLKIQPAELGDSAVYLCASSFRGSMSYEQYFGPGTRLTVT.

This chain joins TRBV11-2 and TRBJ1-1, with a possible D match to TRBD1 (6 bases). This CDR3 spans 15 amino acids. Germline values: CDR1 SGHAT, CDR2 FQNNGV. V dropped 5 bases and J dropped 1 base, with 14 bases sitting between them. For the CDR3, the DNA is TGTGCCAGCAGCGGGACAAGGGCGGGGAACACTGAAGCTTTCTTT. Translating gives CASSGTRAGNTEAFF.

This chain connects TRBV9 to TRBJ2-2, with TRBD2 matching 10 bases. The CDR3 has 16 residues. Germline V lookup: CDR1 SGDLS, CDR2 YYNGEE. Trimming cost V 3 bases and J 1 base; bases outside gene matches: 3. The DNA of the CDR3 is TGTGCCAGCAGCGCCCGACTAGCGGGGAACACCGGGGAGCTGTTTTTT. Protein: CASSARLAGNTGELFF. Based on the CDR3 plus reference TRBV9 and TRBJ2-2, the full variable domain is DSGVTQTPKHLITATGQRVTLRCSPRSGDLSVYWYQQSLDQGLQFLIQYYNGEERAKGNILERFSAQQFPDLHSELNLSSLELGDSALYFCASSARLAGNTGELFFGEGSRLTVL.

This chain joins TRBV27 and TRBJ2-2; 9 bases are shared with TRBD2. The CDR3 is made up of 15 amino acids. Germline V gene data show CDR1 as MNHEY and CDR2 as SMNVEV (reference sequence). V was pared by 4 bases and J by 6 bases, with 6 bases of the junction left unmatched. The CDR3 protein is CASSWTGTSPGELFF. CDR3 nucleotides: TGTGCCAGCAGTTGGACCGGGACTAGCCCCGGGGAGCTGTTTTTT.

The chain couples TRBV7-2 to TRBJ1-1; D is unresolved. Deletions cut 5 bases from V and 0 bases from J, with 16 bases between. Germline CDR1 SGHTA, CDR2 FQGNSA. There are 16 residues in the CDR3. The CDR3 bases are TGTGCCAGCAGCGCCCGCGTCGGCCGGATGAACACTGAAGCTTTCTTT. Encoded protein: CASSARVGRMNTEAFF. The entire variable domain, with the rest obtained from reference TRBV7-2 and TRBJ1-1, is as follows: GAGVSQSPSNKVTEKGKDVELRCDPISGHTALYWYRQSLGQGLEFLIYFQGNSAPDKSGLPSDRFSAERTGGSVSTLTIQRTQQEDSAVYLCASSARVGRMNTEAFFGQGTRLTVV.

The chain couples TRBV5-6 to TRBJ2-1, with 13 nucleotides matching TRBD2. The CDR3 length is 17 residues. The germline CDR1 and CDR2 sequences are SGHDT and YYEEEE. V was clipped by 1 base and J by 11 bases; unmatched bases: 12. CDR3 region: CASSLLFRGLAGPKQFF. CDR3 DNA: TGTGCCAGCAGCTTGTTGTTTAGGGGACTAGCGGGACCTAAGCAGTTCTTC.

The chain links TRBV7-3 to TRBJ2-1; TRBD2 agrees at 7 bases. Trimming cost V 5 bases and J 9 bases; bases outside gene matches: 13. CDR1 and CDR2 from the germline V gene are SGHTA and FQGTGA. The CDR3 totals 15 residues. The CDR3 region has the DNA TGTGCCAGCAGCCCCTCGGGGGGAGGGCCTTTTGAGCAGTTCTTC. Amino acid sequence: CASSPSGGGPFEQFF.

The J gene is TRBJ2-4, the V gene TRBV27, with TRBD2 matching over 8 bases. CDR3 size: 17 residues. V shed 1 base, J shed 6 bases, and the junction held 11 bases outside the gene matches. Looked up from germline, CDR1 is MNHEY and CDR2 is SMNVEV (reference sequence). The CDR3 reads CASSLLSRGLAGNIQYF. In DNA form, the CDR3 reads TGTGCCAGCAGTTTATTAAGCCGGGGTCTAGCGGGAAACATTCAGTACTTC.

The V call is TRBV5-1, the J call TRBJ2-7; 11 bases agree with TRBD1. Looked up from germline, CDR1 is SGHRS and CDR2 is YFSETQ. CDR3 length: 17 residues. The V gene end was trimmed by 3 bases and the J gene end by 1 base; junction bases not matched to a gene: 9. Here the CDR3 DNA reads TGCGCCAGCAGCTGGGCCGGACAGGGGGCCGTATCCTACGAGCAGTACTTC. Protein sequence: CASSWAGQGAVSYEQYF.

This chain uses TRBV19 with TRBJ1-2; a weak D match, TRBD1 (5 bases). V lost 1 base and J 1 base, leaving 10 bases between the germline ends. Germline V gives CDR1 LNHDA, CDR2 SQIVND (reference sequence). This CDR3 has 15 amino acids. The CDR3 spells CASSIAAGINYGYTF. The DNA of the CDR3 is TGTGCCAGTAGTATAGCGGCAGGGATTAACTATGGCTACACCTTC.